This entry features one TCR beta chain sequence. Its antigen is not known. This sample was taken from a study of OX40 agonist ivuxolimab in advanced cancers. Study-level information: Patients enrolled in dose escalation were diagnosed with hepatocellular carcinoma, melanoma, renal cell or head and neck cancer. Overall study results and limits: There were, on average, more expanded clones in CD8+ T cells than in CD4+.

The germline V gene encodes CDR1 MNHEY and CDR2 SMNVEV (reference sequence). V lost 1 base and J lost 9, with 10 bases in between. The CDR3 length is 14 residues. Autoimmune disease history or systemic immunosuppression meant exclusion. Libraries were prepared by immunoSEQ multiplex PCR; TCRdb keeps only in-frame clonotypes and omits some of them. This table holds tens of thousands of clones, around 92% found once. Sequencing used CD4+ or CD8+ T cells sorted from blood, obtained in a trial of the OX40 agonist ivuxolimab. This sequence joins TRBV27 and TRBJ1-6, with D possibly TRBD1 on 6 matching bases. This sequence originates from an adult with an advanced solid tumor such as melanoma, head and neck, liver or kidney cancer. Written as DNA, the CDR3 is TGTGCCAGCAGTTTATTGGGGGGCAGTTCACCCCTCCACTTT. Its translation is CASSLLGGSSPLHF.